The 12 T cell receptor beta chains given below trace back to one sample, sequenced in a study of blood T cell repertoires in COVID-19. Measured with immunoSEQ multiplex PCR; TCRdb has only the in-frame clones, and not every one. The sample lists roughly 100,000 clones, 70% to 90% seen once, with 3% to 3.5% in the top ten. What was sequenced was peripheral blood. The receptor source for this set is a human donor in a cohort sampled during active COVID-19.

This chain uses TRBV5-1 with TRBJ1-1, with a tentative D call TRBD1 (5 bases). Germline CDR1 is SGHRS and CDR2 is YFSETQ. Between the trimmed V and J ends, which lost 1 base and 4 bases, there was a span of 11 bases. The CDR3 is 14 residues long. CDR3 nucleotides: TGCGCCAGCAGCTTGAACCAGGGCGGCACTGAAGCTTTCTTT. Translated, it gives CASSLNQGGTEAFF.

The CDR3 loop is CASSTLLAGGRSEQYF. The CDR3 nucleotides read TGTGCCAGTAGTACGCTTTTAGCGGGGGGACGCAGCGAGCAGTACTTC. The chain is built from TRBV19 and TRBJ2-7; 10 bases are shared with TRBD2. CDR1 and CDR2 (germline): LNHDA, SQIVND (reference sequence). The V segment lost 4 bases and the J segment 6 bases; nucleotides outside the gene matches: 12. The CDR3 sequence is 16 residues long.

This sequence joins TRBV5-6 and TRBJ1-2; tentatively, D is TRBD1 (6 bases). CDR1 is SGHDT and CDR2 is YYEEEE in the germline V gene. This CDR3 region has 14 residues. V was cut by 4 bases and J by 2 bases, with 12 bases left in between. CDR3 loop: CASSAETGNYGYTF. The CDR3 bases are TGTGCCAGCAGCGCAGAAACAGGGAACTATGGCTACACCTTC.

By share of the sample, this clone is medium-sized (0.01 to 0.1%). This chain joins TRBV2 and TRBJ1-3; TRBD1 agrees at 8 bases. Looked up from germline, CDR1 is SNHLY and CDR2 is FYNNEI. Trimming removed 5 bases from V and 0 bases from J; junction bases left unmatched: 12. The CDR3 length is 18 residues. The CDR3 region has the DNA TGTGCCAGCAGTTTCACCGCGACAGGGGATTACTCTGGAAACACCATATATTTT. Translation: CASSFTATGDYSGNTIYF.

The chain recombines TRBV5-1 with TRBJ2-5; D remains unclear. This CDR3 has 14 residues. The V and J ends lost 3 bases and 2 bases respectively, with 11 bases between them. Looked up from germline, CDR1 is SGHRS and CDR2 is YFSETQ. The DNA of the CDR3 is TGCGCCAGCAGCTCTAGAATTGGACAAGAGACCCAGTACTTC. Protein sequence: CASSSRIGQETQYF.

The chain carries TRBV7-8 and TRBJ2-1, with D possibly matching TRBD2 (5 bases). The CDR3 loop spans 14 amino acids. Trimming took 3 bases from V and 5 from J, leaving 11 bases between them. Germline lookup yields CDR1 SGHVS and CDR2 FQNEAQ. The CDR3 sequence is CASSFRGLDNEQFF. The CDR3 DNA sequence: TGTGCCAGCAGCTTTCGGGGTTTGGACAATGAGCAGTTCTTC.

Only one count was recorded for this clone. This sequence joins TRBV5-5 and TRBJ1-5; D call uncertain. V was clipped by 0 bases and J by 3 bases, with 7 bases between them. This CDR3 is 14 amino acids long. Germline V gives CDR1 SGHKS, CDR2 YYEKEE (reference sequence). Here the CDR3 reads CASSLVEHNQPQHF. Here the CDR3 DNA reads TGTGCCAGCAGCTTGGTAGAGCACAATCAGCCCCAGCATTTT.

The chain is built from TRBV12-3 or TRBV12-4 and TRBJ2-7; TRBD2 might be the D (5 bases). The CDR3 runs 12 residues. The V end was cut by 5 bases, the J end by 4 bases, with 9 bases between. The CDR3 loop reads CASSLPGYEQYF. The CDR3 DNA reads as TGTGCCAGCAGTCTTCCGGGGTACGAGCAGTACTTC.

This clone was counted a single time. The rearrangement joins TRBV9 to TRBJ2-6; 8 nucleotides align to TRBD1. CDR3 length: 16 residues. J lost 4 bases, V lost 2 bases, and 5 bases had no gene match. Germline assignment: CDR1 SGDLS and CDR2 YYNGEE. This chain's CDR3 is CASSVDRGGGANVLTF. The CDR3 DNA is TGTGCCAGCAGCGTCGACAGGGGTGGAGGGGCCAACGTCCTGACTTTC.

The chain recombines TRBV13 with TRBJ2-1; 14 bases agree with TRBD2. CDR3 length equals 18 residues. V shed 3 bases and J 8 bases; nucleotides not matched to a gene: 12. Germline V CDR1 and CDR2: PRHDT, FYEKMQ (reference sequence). The CDR3 DNA reads as TGTGCCAGCAGCTTCACTCCCGGGACTAGCGGGAGCGGCGATGAGCAGTTCTTC. Translated: CASSFTPGTSGSGDEQFF.

CDR3 region: CASSFGVTNEKLFF. The DNA of the CDR3 is TGTGCCAGCAGCTTCGGGGTCACTAATGAAAAACTGTTTTTT. This chain links TRBV7-9 with TRBJ1-4; D is unclear. With 3 bases removed from V and 2 bases from J, the gap between germline ends came to 7 bases. The CDR3 runs 14 residues. CDR1 is SEHNR, CDR2 FQNEAQ, per germline (reference sequence).

The V gene is TRBV28, the J gene TRBJ2-7; 12 bases agree with TRBD2. This CDR3 spans 17 amino acids. Germline V gene data show CDR1 as MDHEN and CDR2 as SYDVKM. The J segment lost 4 bases and the V segment lost 5 bases, leaving 12 bases of the junction unmatched. CDR3 in amino acids: CASSPPSGGAGLYEQYF. CDR3 nucleotides: TGTGCCAGCAGTCCACCTAGCGGGGGGGCCGGGTTGTACGAGCAGTACTTC.